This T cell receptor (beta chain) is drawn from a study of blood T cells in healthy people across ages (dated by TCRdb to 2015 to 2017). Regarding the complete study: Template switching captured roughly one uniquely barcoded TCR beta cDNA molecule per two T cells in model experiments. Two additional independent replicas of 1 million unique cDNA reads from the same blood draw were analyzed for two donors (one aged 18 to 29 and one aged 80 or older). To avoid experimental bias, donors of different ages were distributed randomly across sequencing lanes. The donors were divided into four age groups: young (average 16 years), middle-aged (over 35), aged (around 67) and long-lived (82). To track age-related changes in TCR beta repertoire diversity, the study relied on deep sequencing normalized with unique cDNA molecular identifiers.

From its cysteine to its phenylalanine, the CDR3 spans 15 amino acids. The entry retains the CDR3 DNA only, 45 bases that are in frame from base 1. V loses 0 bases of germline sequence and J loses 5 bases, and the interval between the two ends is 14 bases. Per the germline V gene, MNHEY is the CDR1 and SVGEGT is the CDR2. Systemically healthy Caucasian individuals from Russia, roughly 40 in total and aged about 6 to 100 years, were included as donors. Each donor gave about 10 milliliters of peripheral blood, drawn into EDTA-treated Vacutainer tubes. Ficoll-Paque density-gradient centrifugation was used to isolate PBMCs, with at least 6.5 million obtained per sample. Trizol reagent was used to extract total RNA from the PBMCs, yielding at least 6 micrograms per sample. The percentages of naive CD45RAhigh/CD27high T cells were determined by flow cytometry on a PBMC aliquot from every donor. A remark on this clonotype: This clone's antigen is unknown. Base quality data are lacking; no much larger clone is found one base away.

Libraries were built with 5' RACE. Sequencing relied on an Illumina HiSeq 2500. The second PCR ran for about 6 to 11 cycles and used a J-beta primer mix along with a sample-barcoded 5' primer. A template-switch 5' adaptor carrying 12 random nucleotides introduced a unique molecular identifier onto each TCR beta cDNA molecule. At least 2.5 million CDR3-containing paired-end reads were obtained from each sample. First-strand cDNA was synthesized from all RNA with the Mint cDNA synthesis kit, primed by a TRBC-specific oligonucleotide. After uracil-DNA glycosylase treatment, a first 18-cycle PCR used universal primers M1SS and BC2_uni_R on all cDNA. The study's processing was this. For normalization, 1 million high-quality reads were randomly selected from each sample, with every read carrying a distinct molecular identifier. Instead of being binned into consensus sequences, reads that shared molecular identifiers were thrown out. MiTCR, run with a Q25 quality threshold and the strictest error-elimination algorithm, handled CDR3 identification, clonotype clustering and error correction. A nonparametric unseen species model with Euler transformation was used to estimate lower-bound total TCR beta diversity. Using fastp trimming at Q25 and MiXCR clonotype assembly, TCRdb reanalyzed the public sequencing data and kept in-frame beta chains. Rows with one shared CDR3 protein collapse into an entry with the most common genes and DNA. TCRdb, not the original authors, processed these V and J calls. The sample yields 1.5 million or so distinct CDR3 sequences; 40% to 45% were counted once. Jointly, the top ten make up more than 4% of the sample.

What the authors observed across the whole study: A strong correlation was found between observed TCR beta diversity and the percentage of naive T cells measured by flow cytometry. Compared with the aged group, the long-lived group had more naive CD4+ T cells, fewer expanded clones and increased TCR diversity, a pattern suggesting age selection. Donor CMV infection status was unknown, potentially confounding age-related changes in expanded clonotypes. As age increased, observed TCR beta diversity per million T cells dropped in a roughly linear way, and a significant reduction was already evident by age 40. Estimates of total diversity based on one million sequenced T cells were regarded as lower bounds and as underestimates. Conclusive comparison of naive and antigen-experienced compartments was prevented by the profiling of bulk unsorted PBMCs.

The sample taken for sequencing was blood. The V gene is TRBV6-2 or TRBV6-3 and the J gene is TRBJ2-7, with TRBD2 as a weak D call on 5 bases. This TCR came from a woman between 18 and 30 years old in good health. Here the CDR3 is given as CASSYSSGYRNEQYF. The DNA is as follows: TGTGCCAGCAGTTACTCGTCGGGGTATCGGAACGAGCAGTACTTC.